Listed here are 19 T cell receptor beta chains from one sample, sequenced in a study of cytomegalovirus exposure and HLA in healthy donors. Vbeta (60) and Jbeta (13) primers were used in the PCR. Generated by immunoSEQ multiplex PCR, the TCRdb table keeps only in-frame clones and is missing some. The table shows approximately 170,000 clones, with just under 80% occurring only once. Sequencing was done on a sample of PBMCs. All receptors come from a middle-aged woman in good health and CMV-seropositive.

V and J are TRBV14 and TRBJ2-1, with D possibly TRBD1 on 7 matching bases. CDR3 length: 15 residues. V dropped 0 bases and J dropped 6 bases, with 12 bases sitting between them. Per the germline V gene, CDR1 is SGHDN and CDR2 is FVKESK. The CDR3 DNA follows: TGTGCCAGCAGCCAAGAATGGAGGGGGCTCAATGAGCAGTTCTTC. Translating it yields CASSQEWRGLNEQFF.

The V call is TRBV15, the J call TRBJ1-5; the match to TRBD1 covers 8 bases. V lost 1 base and J lost 4; bases outside the gene matches: 3. The CDR3 is 15 amino acids. Per the germline V gene, CDR1 is LNHNV and CDR2 is YYDKDF (reference sequence). CDR3 coding DNA: TGTGCCACCAGCAGAGGGGACAGGTCTAATCAGCCCCAGCATTTT. Its protein is CATSRGDRSNQPQHF.

Comment on this clone: This sequence may be a read error, since a much larger clone differs from it by one base. The sample has other DNA sequences that encode this CDR3 too. The chain employs TRBV4-1 and TRBJ1-1; D not certain. Trimming removed 1 base from V and 8 bases from J, with 14 bases in between. Germline CDR1 and CDR2: MGHRA and YSYEKL. The CDR3 extends over 14 amino acids. The CDR3 DNA follows: TGCGCCAGCAGCCAAGGGTTACGGGAAGTAGAAGCTTTCTTT. Protein sequence: CASSQGLREVEAFF.

This chain uses TRBV18 with TRBJ2-3; 15 bases line up with TRBD2. V gave up 2 bases and J gave up 6 bases; unmatched junction bases: 6. Looked up from germline, CDR1 is KGHSH and CDR2 is LQKENI. The CDR3 loop spans 17 amino acids. This CDR3 is CASSPRTSGGAADTQYF. CDR3 DNA: TGTGCCAGCTCACCAAGGACTAGCGGGGGGGCGGCGGATACGCAGTATTTT.

V usage is TRBV2 and J usage is TRBJ1-3, with 10 bases identical to TRBD1. The germline V gene encodes CDR1 SNHLY and CDR2 FYNNEI. The CDR3 has 16 residues. The V and J ends lost 6 bases and 3 bases, in that order; junction bases with no gene match: 8. CDR3 sequence reads: CASRKGGQGLGNTIYF. The CDR3 nucleotides read TGTGCCAGCAGGAAAGGGGGACAGGGGCTTGGAAACACCATATATTTT.

About this clone: A junction boundary mismatches the germline segment, possibly from a read error. The chain uses TRBV10-1 and TRBJ2-4, with D perhaps matching TRBD1 (6 bases). CDR1 and CDR2 (germline): WNHNN, SYGVQD (reference sequence). CDR3 length equals 10 residues. The CDR3 nucleotides are TGCGCCAGCACCGGGACAAGGGCGGTTTGG. This translates into CASTGTRAVW.

The rearrangement joins TRBV9 to TRBJ1-1; 8 bases are shared with TRBD1. Germline values: CDR1 SGDLS, CDR2 YYNGEE. The CDR3 spans 14 residues. J lost 11 bases, V lost 7 bases, and 16 bases had no gene match. CDR3 in amino acids: CASSKDRVPSGAFF. CDR3 nucleotides: TGTGCCAGCTCCAAGGACAGGGTACCTTCTGGGGCTTTCTTT.

The chain is built from TRBV27 and TRBJ1-6; weak D call: TRBD1 (6 bases). Trimming removed 4 bases from V and 7 bases from J, with 20 bases in between. Germline V gene data show CDR1 as MNHEY and CDR2 as SMNVEV (reference sequence). CDR3 length: 17 amino acids. Here the CDR3 DNA reads TGTGCCAGCAGTTCCCTGGGGGGGCCCTCTTCCAATTCACCCCTCCACTTT. It codes for CASSSLGGPSSNSPLHF.

This chain uses TRBV5-1 with TRBJ1-2, with 8 bases identical to TRBD1. V was pared by 4 bases and J by 8 bases, with 13 bases of the junction left unmatched. Germline V gene lookup returns CDR1 SGHRS and CDR2 YFSETQ. The CDR3 is 15 residues long. CDR3 in amino acids: CASSPIQGATKGYTF. The CDR3 nucleotides read TGCGCCAGCAGCCCGATCCAGGGGGCCACGAAAGGCTACACCTTC. The full variable domain, in which reference TRBV5-1 and TRBJ1-2 provide the parts outside the CDR3, is KAGVTQTPRYLIKTRGQQVTLSCSPISGHRSVSWYQQTPGQGLQFLFEYFSETQRNKGNFPGRFSGRQFSNSRSEMNVSTLELGDSALYLCASSPIQGATKGYTFGSGTRLTVV.

The chain combines TRBV30 with TRBJ1-3; 7 nucleotides match TRBD1. Germline V lookup: CDR1 GTSNPN, CDR2 SVGIG (reference sequence). V was pared by 3 bases and J by 2 bases, with 7 bases of the junction left unmatched. The length of the CDR3 is 15 residues. CDR3 sequence (DNA): TGTGCCTGGAGCGAACCCGGACAGGCTGGAAACACCATATATTTT. This translates into CAWSEPGQAGNTIYF. Looking up the rest from reference TRBV30 and TRBJ1-3 gives the full variable domain: SQTIHQWPATLVQPVGSPLSLECTVEGTSNPNLYWYRQAAGRGLQLLFYSVGIGQISSEVPQNLSASRPQDRQFILSSKKLLLSDSGFYLCAWSEPGQAGNTIYFGEGSWLTVV.

This sequence joins TRBV7-3 and TRBJ1-2; D is possibly TRBD1 (6 bases). Germline assignment: CDR1 SGHTA and CDR2 FQGTGA. The CDR3 is 18 residues long. V gave up 2 bases and J gave up 3 bases, with 22 bases separating them. The CDR3 sequence: CASSLAPQGIAGDYGYTF. CDR3 in DNA: TGTGCCAGCAGCTTAGCCCCACAGGGAATAGCGGGTGACTATGGCTACACCTTC.

V and J are TRBV2 and TRBJ1-1; the D gene is possibly TRBD1 (6 bases). This CDR3 is 14 amino acids long. The germline CDR1 and CDR2 sequences are SNHLY and FYNNEI. Trimming took off 6 bases at V and 7 bases at J, with 18 bases between the two ends. The CDR3 DNA reads as TGTGCCAGCAGCAGGGGCGCAGAACCAAGTGAAGCTTTCTTT. Translating it yields CASSRGAEPSEAFF.

This clone is deemed medium-sized. CDR3 coding DNA: TGTGCCAGCAGCCCCCTATTGACGGGTGTACAGGGGACTGGCTACACCTTC. Protein: CASSPLLTGVQGTGYTF. The chain carries TRBV7-9 and TRBJ1-2, with TRBD1 matching over 7 bases. CDR3 size: 17 residues. Germline CDR1 SEHNR, CDR2 FQNEAQ (reference sequence). Trimming cost V 5 bases and J 7 bases; bases outside gene matches: 19.

In nucleotides, the CDR3 is TGCAGCGTTGAGGGGGGAACGAGTGGCTACACCTTC. Translated, it gives CSVEGGTSGYTF. The chain couples TRBV29-1 to TRBJ1-2; maybe TRBD1 (5 bases). Per the germline V gene, CDR1 is SQVTM and CDR2 is ANQGSEA. Trimming stripped 3 bases from V and 7 bases from J, with 12 bases between. The CDR3 is made up of 12 amino acids.

Worth noting for this clone: A read error may account for a junction end that differs from germline. The rearrangement links TRBV5-1 to TRBJ2-6; the D gene is possibly TRBD1 (5 bases). Germline CDR1 and CDR2: SGHRS and YFSETQ. CDR3 length equals 17 residues. The CDR3 sequence is CASSLGYGFSGANGLTF. CDR3 sequence (DNA): TGCGCCAGCAGCTTGGGTTATGGATTCTCTGGGGCCAACGGCCTGACTTTC.

This chain connects TRBV7-2 to TRBJ1-2; TRBD1 agrees at 9 bases. Trimming took 1 base from V and 4 from J; bases not matched to a gene: 4. Per the germline V gene, CDR1 is SGHTA and CDR2 is FQGNSA. This CDR3 spans 15 amino acids. CDR3 sequence: CASSLGTGAGYGYTF. In DNA, the CDR3 is TGTGCCAGCAGCTTAGGGACAGGGGCGGGCTATGGCTACACCTTC.

CDR3 nucleotides: TGTGCCATCGGAGGGGCGGGAGAGACCCAGTACTTC. The encoded protein is CAIGGAGETQYF. The chain combines TRBV10-3 with TRBJ2-5; possibly TRBD2 for D (6 bases). V lost 8 bases, J lost 4 bases, and 11 bases lay in between. CDR1 ENHRY and CDR2 SYGVKD come from the germline V gene. The CDR3 extends over 12 amino acids.

The V gene is TRBV5-1, the J gene TRBJ2-1; 14 bases agree with TRBD2. Trimming at V came to 4 bases and at J to 4 bases, leaving 4 bases not matched to a gene. The CDR3 length is 16 residues. Germline V lookup: CDR1 SGHRS, CDR2 YFSETQ. The CDR3 loop reads CASSGGTSGGYNEQFF. The CDR3 region has the DNA TGCGCCAGCAGCGGAGGGACTAGCGGGGGTTACAATGAGCAGTTCTTC.

The chain joins TRBV7-8 to TRBJ1-1; 10 nucleotides agree with TRBD1. This CDR3 has 15 amino acids. Germline loops: CDR1 SGHVS, CDR2 FQNEAQ. V shed 5 bases, J shed 1 base, and the junction held 4 bases outside the gene matches. The CDR3 sequence: CASSPGQGENTEAFF. The CDR3 coding sequence is TGTGCCAGCAGCCCCGGACAGGGGGAGAACACTGAAGCTTTCTTT.